Described below is a single T cell receptor (beta chain) sequence and its context. Primers included in the PCR were 60 Vbeta and 13 Jbeta primers. TCRdb keeps only in-frame clones here, not all; method: immunoSEQ multiplex PCR. This table has under 150,000 clones, about 80% appearing once. This sample was included in a study of cytomegalovirus exposure and HLA in healthy donors. The CDR3 contains 13 residues. Losses at the gene ends were 4 bases for V and 1 base for J; bases not matched to a gene: 1. Germline lookup yields CDR1 SGHVS and CDR2 FQNEAQ. The chain couples TRBV7-8 to TRBJ2-7, with 7 positions matching TRBD1. Sequences were obtained from PBMCs. The TCR was taken from a woman aged 35 to 49 in good health and CMV-seropositive. In nucleotides, the CDR3 is TGTGCCAGCAGCTGGGGACAGTCCTACGAGCAGTACTTC. This gives the protein CASSWGQSYEQYF.